Listed here are 15 T cell receptor beta chains from one sample, sequenced in a study of T cell repertoires in cytomegalovirus infection. TCRdb re-derived calls from the reads in MiXCR, one entry per CDR3 protein. The sample lists around 77,000 distinct CDR3 sequences, 20% to 25% occurring once. No antigen is known for these receptors. The material was CD8+ T cells from cultured PBMCs, obtained from culture after CMV antigen stimulation. These receptor sequences come from a human donor in good health (CMV status not recorded). Some clones in this sample may be carry-over from other donors' samples.

A single count supports this clonotype. The chain joins TRBV7-2 to TRBJ2-7, with D tentatively TRBD1 (5 bases). The germline V and J ends were trimmed by 1 base and 2 bases, with 15 bases remaining between them. The V gene's germline CDR1 is SGHTA and CDR2 FQGNSA. CDR3 length equals 16 residues. The CDR3 DNA is TGTGCCAGCAGCTTAGGTGGGCACCCAGGGCCCTACGAGCAGTACTTC. Protein: CASSLGGHPGPYEQYF.

This clonotype was seen a few times. The chain is built from TRBV25-1 and TRBJ1-1; D ambiguous. The V end lost 6 bases, the J end lost 2 bases, and 10 bases lay between the germline ends. Looked up from germline, CDR1 is MGHDK and CDR2 is SYGVNS. The CDR3 extends over 13 amino acids. The CDR3 DNA follows: TGTGCCAGCAGCACAGAGTCCAACACTGAAGCTTTCTTT. Its protein product is CASSTESNTEAFF. Looking up the rest from reference TRBV25-1 and TRBJ1-1 gives the full variable domain: EADIYQTPRYLVIGTGKKITLECSQTMGHDKMYWYQQDPGMELHLIHYSYGVNSTEKGDLSSESTVSRIRTEHFPLTLESARPSHTSQYLCASSTESNTEAFFGQGTRLTVV.

This clonotype was picked up a small number of times. The chain links TRBV28 to TRBJ1-5; TRBD1 matches at 8 bases. The V and J ends lost 1 base and 6 bases, in that order; junction bases with no gene match: 5. Germline-derived CDR1 and CDR2 are MDHEN and SYDVKM. CDR3 length: 15 amino acids. The CDR3 protein is CASSLYPGGGQPQHF. As DNA, the CDR3 is TGTGCCAGCAGTTTATATCCAGGGGGCGGTCAGCCCCAGCATTTT.

This clonotype was counted ten times or more. The chain carries TRBV7-9 and TRBJ2-4; 8 nucleotides agree with TRBD1. There are 15 residues in the CDR3. Germline V gives CDR1 SEHNR, CDR2 FQNEAQ (reference sequence). V was pared by 5 bases and J by 3 bases, with 6 bases of the junction left unmatched. CDR3 protein: CASSPQGAYKNIQYF. As DNA, the CDR3 is TGTGCCAGCAGCCCGCAGGGGGCTTACAAAAACATTCAGTACTTC.

The chain recombines TRBV7-4 with TRBJ2-7, with 8 bases that match TRBD2. Per germline, CDR1 SGHVT and CDR2 SQSDAQ. V shed 4 bases, J shed 7 bases, and the junction held 3 bases outside the gene matches. This CDR3 comprises 12 residues. CDR3 sequence: CASSSGGEEQYF. The CDR3 region has the DNA TGTGCCAGCAGCTCCGGGGGGGAGGAGCAGTACTTC.

This clonotype occurred a few times. This chain links TRBV28 with TRBJ1-6; D gene ambiguous. The germline CDR1 and CDR2 sequences are MDHEN and SYDVKM. Trimming cost V 2 bases and J 5 bases, with 13 bases left between them. CDR3 length equals 16 residues. For the CDR3, the DNA is TGTGCCAGCAGTTTAGGAGGAGGTCGGAATAATTCACCCCTCCACTTT. This codes for CASSLGGGRNNSPLHF. Complete variable domain (other parts from reference TRBV28 and TRBJ1-6): DVKVTQSSRYLVKRTGEKVFLECVQDMDHENMFWYRQDPGLGLRLIYFSYDVKMKEKGDIPEGYSVSREKKERFSLILESASTNQTSMYLCASSLGGGRNNSPLHFGNGTRLTVT.

This chain joins TRBV6-2 or TRBV6-3 and TRBJ1-4; perhaps TRBD1 as D (6 bases). Looked up from germline, CDR1 is MNHEY and CDR2 is SVGEGT. CDR3 length equals 17 residues. V was pared by 6 bases and J by 5 bases, with 22 bases between. CDR3 residues: CASREGQTRPLNEKLFF. CDR3 coding DNA: TGTGCCAGCAGAGAAGGACAGACAAGACCCTTAAATGAAAAACTGTTTTTT.

This rearrangement joins TRBV7-6 to TRBJ2-1, with 14 nucleotides matching TRBD2. CDR1 SGHVS and CDR2 FNYEAQ come from the germline V gene. The V gene end was trimmed by 5 bases and the J gene end by 0 bases; junction bases not matched to a gene: 9. This CDR3 contains 19 residues. The CDR3 region has the DNA TGTGCCAGCAGCGACTGGACTAGCGGGGGGTCGAGCTCCTACAATGAGCAGTTCTTC. As protein: CASSDWTSGGSSSYNEQFF.

V is TRBV6-1 and J is TRBJ1-5, with D unclear. Germline V gene data show CDR1 as MNHNS and CDR2 as SASEGT. This CDR3 is built from 14 residues. Trimming pared 6 bases from V and 1 base from J, leaving 10 bases between. The CDR3: CASSPDGSNQPQHF. As DNA, the CDR3 is TGTGCCAGCAGCCCGGATGGGAGCAATCAGCCCCAGCATTTT.

There are a few counts of this clonotype. The rearrangement joins TRBV6-8 to TRBJ2-7; tentatively, D is TRBD1 (6 bases). This CDR3 contains 14 residues. Germline V lookup: CDR1 MNHGY, CDR2 SAAAGT. The V end was cut by 8 bases, the J end by 2 bases, with 16 bases between. The CDR3 loop is CASSQGSSAYEQYF. In nucleotides, the CDR3 is TGTGCCAGCTCCCAGGGGAGTTCAGCCTACGAGCAGTACTTC.

This clonotype was recorded only once. CDR3 protein: CASSLWGGSSPLHF. CDR3 in DNA: TGTGCCAGCAGCTTGTGGGGGGGAAGTTCACCCCTCCACTTT. The V gene is TRBV5-6, the J gene TRBJ1-6, with D possibly matching TRBD1 (5 bases). Germline CDR1 SGHDT, CDR2 YYEEEE. This CDR3 is built from 14 residues. Deletions cut 1 base from V and 9 bases from J, with 11 bases between.

This clonotype was seen many times. The V call is TRBV7-2, the J call TRBJ2-1, with a weak D call TRBD2 (7 bases). V was clipped by 5 bases and J by 3 bases, with 11 bases between them. This CDR3 contains 14 residues. Germline values: CDR1 SGHTA, CDR2 FQGNSA. As DNA, the CDR3 is TGTGCCAGCAGCCCGGGGGGCCGCTACAATGAGCAGTTCTTC. It encodes CASSPGGRYNEQFF. Combining the CDR3 with reference TRBV7-2 and TRBJ2-1 gives the whole variable domain GAGVSQSPSNKVTEKGKDVELRCDPISGHTALYWYRQSLGQGLEFLIYFQGNSAPDKSGLPSDRFSAERTGGSVSTLTIQRTQQEDSAVYLCASSPGGRYNEQFFGPGTRLTVL.

Here the CDR3 DNA reads TGTGCCAGCAGCCCACCACCCGGGACAGCTACCTACGAGCAGTACTTC. This encodes CASSPPPGTATYEQYF. This rearrangement joins TRBV7-9 to TRBJ2-7; 7 nucleotides line up with TRBD1. Losses at the gene ends were 5 bases for V and 2 bases for J; bases not matched to a gene: 12. The length of the CDR3 is 16 residues. Per germline, CDR1 SEHNR and CDR2 FQNEAQ (reference sequence).

A single count supports this clonotype. One end of the junction does not line up with germline, which may come from a read error. V usage is TRBV7-8 and J usage is TRBJ1-6; D gene uncertain. The CDR3 has 16 residues. Germline V lookup: CDR1 SGHVS, CDR2 FQNEAQ. This CDR3 is CASRPEEGWSNSPLYF. Written as DNA, the CDR3 is TGTGCCAGCAGACCTGAGGAGGGCTGGAGTAATTCACCCCTCTACTTT.

In this sample, this clonotype turned up a few times. The gene calls are TRBV4-2 and TRBJ2-3, with a tentative D call TRBD2 (6 bases). The V gene's germline CDR1 is LGHNA and CDR2 YNFKEQ. The V end was cut by 0 bases, the J end by 5 bases, with 18 bases between. There are 17 residues in the CDR3. In DNA, the CDR3 is TGTGCCAGCAGCCAAGATCGGGTGGAGGGCGAAAAAGATACGCAGTATTTT. Its protein is CASSQDRVEGEKDTQYF.